The clone carrying this TCR beta chain was seen more than once but under ten times. Alopecia areata patients gave lesional scalp punch biopsies and peripheral blood samples. The source of the sample is a study of CD8+ T cells in alopecia areata. Across the study: Treatment of the treated patients consisted of oral tofacitinib, 5 to 10 mg twice daily.

Reverse transcribed after extraction, RNA yielded cDNA as the sequencing template. Sequenced by immunoSEQ multiplex PCR; TCRdb stores in-frame clones only, minus some. The sample yields tens of thousands of clones, under 75% seen once. The CDR3 totals 13 residues. The material sequenced was CD8+ T cells sorted from blood, taken at week 0. The V gene is TRBV21-1, the J gene TRBJ2-2. TRBV21-1 is a pseudogene segment. This TCR was sampled from a human donor with alopecia areata. CDR3 DNA: TGTGCCAGCAACCAGGAAGGGCCCGGGGAGCTGTTTTTT. Translated, it gives CASNQEGPGELFF.